One and the same sample provided the 27 T cell receptor beta chains below, sequenced in a study of human T cells and chemical hapten exposure. MiXCR was run by TCRdb on the RACE reads, yielding one entry per CDR3 protein. This table holds 240,000 or so distinct CDR3 sequences, more than 6.5% found once. This sample's time point: pre-sensitization, week 0. Documented treatment: therapeutic diphenylcyclopropenone sensitization with weekly scalp DPC. This specimen was whole blood, taken in connection with sensitization to the hapten diphenylcyclopropenone (DPC). The receptors shown here come from a middle-aged woman with alopecia areata. Some clones in this sample may be carry-over from other donors' samples.

This clonotype appeared a few times. J is TRBJ1-3 and V is TRBV6-5; 8 nucleotides match TRBD1. Germline CDR1 reads MNHEY; CDR2 reads SVGAGI. J lost 8 bases, V lost 0 bases, and 6 bases had no gene match. The length of the CDR3 is 15 residues. The CDR3 region has the DNA TGTGCCAGCAGTTACTCCCGGTACAGGGGGGACACCATATATTTT. This encodes CASSYSRYRGDTIYF.

This clonotype was observed a handful of times. V gene TRBV29-1 combines with J gene TRBJ1-5; weak D call: TRBD1 (6 bases). Germline CDR1 reads SQVTM; CDR2 reads ANQGSEA. The V end lost 7 bases, the J end lost 5 bases, and 15 bases lay between the germline ends. The CDR3 has 13 residues. The CDR3 nucleotides are TGCAGCGGACAGGAGGCTCCCCATCAGCCCCAGCATTTT. It specifies CSGQEAPHQPQHF.

At least ten counts were recorded for this clonotype. The chain employs TRBV7-2 and TRBJ2-7; 7 positions match TRBD2. Germline V CDR1 and CDR2: SGHTA, FQGNSA. The CDR3 consists of 15 residues. J gave up 2 bases and V 1 base, and 5 bases lay outside the gene matches. The DNA for the CDR3 is TGTGCCAGCAGCTTAGGAGGGACTACTGCCTACGAGCAGTACTTC. Amino acid sequence: CASSLGGTTAYEQYF.

This clonotype has ten or more counts. The chain has TRBV27 and TRBJ2-1; 9 bases match TRBD1. Germline lookup yields CDR1 MNHEY and CDR2 SMNVEV (reference sequence). The CDR3 length is 16 residues. Trimming cost V 5 bases and J 10 bases; bases outside gene matches: 15. CDR3 amino acids: CASSVRRDREWGEQFF. The CDR3, as DNA: TGTGCCAGCAGTGTTAGACGGGACAGGGAGTGGGGCGAGCAGTTCTTC.

V usage is TRBV20-1 and J usage is TRBJ2-7; a weak D match, TRBD2 (6 bases). Germline CDR1 reads DFQATT; CDR2 reads SNEGSKA (reference sequence). The CDR3 runs to 13 residues. Trimming removed 3 bases at V and 6 bases at J, with 15 bases between. The CDR3 sequence: CSASVGSPPEQYF. DNA for the CDR3: TGCAGTGCTAGTGTCGGGAGTCCCCCCGAGCAGTACTTC.

This clonotype was seen a handful of times. This chain uses TRBV12-3 or TRBV12-4 with TRBJ2-7, with a weak D call TRBD2 (6 bases). CDR3 size: 14 residues. V shed 3 bases and J shed 6 bases, with 15 bases lying between them. CDR3 in DNA: TGTGCCAGCAGTTTGGAGGGAAACTTGGGCGAGCAGTACTTC. Translated: CASSLEGNLGEQYF.

This clonotype was counted ten times or more. This chain uses TRBV6-2 or TRBV6-3 with TRBJ2-2; the D gene could be TRBD1 or TRBD2 (5 bases each). Germline values: CDR1 MNHEY, CDR2 SVGEGT. CDR3 length equals 15 residues. Between the trimmed V and J ends, which lost 2 bases and 4 bases, there was a span of 11 bases. In DNA form, the CDR3 reads TGTGCCAGCAGTTACCGGTCAGGGAGCACCGGGGAGCTGTTTTTT. As protein: CASSYRSGSTGELFF.

This clonotype has more than one count but fewer than ten. CDR3 nucleotides: TGTGCCAGCCGACCCATGGGGGGTACAGGGGAAGGGTACAGGGCTCAGCCCCAGCATTTT. This translates into CASRPMGGTGEGYRAQPQHF. This chain links TRBV28 with TRBJ1-5; 7 bases are shared with TRBD1. Germline V gene lookup returns CDR1 MDHEN and CDR2 SYDVKM. This CDR3 spans 20 amino acids. The V and J ends lost 8 bases and 6 bases, in that order; junction bases with no gene match: 28.

The chain joins TRBV28 to TRBJ1-1; 7 nucleotides align to TRBD1. V gave up 2 bases and J gave up 2 bases; unmatched junction bases: 8. The germline CDR1 and CDR2 sequences are MDHEN and SYDVKM. CDR3 length: 16 amino acids. CDR3 in amino acids: CASSLGGGGGNTEAFF. The CDR3 region has the DNA TGTGCCAGCAGTTTAGGGGGAGGGGGCGGAAACACTGAAGCTTTCTTT. Combining the CDR3 with reference TRBV28 and TRBJ1-1 gives the whole variable domain DVKVTQSSRYLVKRTGEKVFLECVQDMDHENMFWYRQDPGLGLRLIYFSYDVKMKEKGDIPEGYSVSREKKERFSLILESASTNQTSMYLCASSLGGGGGNTEAFFGQGTRLTVV.

The chain couples TRBV4-1 to TRBJ2-3; tentative D call: TRBD2 (6 bases). The CDR3 covers 15 residues. V lost 7 bases, J lost 0 bases, and 14 bases lay in between. Germline loops: CDR1 MGHRA, CDR2 YSYEKL. CDR3: CASNKRAASTDTQYF. CDR3 nucleotides: TGCGCCAGCAATAAGCGGGCCGCTAGCACAGATACGCAGTATTTT.

The V call is TRBV24-1, the J call TRBJ2-5, with D perhaps being TRBD1 or TRBD2 (6 bases each). Trimming cost V 8 bases and J 4 bases, with 19 bases left between them. CDR3 length: 15 residues. CDR1 is KGHDR, CDR2 SFDVKD, per germline. DNA of the CDR3: TGTGCCACCACACACGGCGGGGACATTGGAGAGACCCAGTACTTC. Its protein is CATTHGGDIGETQYF.

J is TRBJ2-2 and V is TRBV4-3; TRBD2 might be the D (6 bases). The CDR3 sequence is 14 residues long. The ends were cut back, 4 bases at V and 3 bases at J, with 9 bases in the middle. Per germline, CDR1 LGHNA and CDR2 YSLEER. CDR3 loop: CASSLERDTGELFF. The CDR3 nucleotides read TGCGCCAGCAGCCTGGAGCGGGACACCGGGGAGCTGTTTTTT.

This clonotype was seen a handful of times. The chain uses TRBV20-1 and TRBJ1-6; D is perhaps TRBD1 (5 bases). Germline loops: CDR1 DFQATT, CDR2 SNEGSKA (reference sequence). The CDR3 length is 14 residues. V shed 3 bases and J shed 5 bases, with 11 bases lying between them. The CDR3 region is CSASLGRNNSPLHF. DNA for the CDR3: TGCAGTGCTAGCCTGGGACGGAATAATTCACCCCTCCACTTT.

This clonotype has at least ten counts. The rearrangement joins TRBV4-2 to TRBJ2-3; D ambiguous. Germline V lookup: CDR1 LGHNA, CDR2 YNFKEQ. Trimming cost V 1 base and J 4 bases, with 12 bases left between them. The CDR3 covers 15 residues. The DNA of the CDR3 is TGTGCCAGCAGCCAAGCTAGTGGCTCGGCAGATACGCAGTATTTT. Its translation: CASSQASGSADTQYF.

This clonotype was observed a few times. The chain couples TRBV6-2 or TRBV6-3 to TRBJ2-7; TRBD2 aligns across 10 bases. Looked up from germline, CDR1 is MNHEY and CDR2 is SVGEGT. The CDR3 runs to 12 residues. V lost 8 bases, J lost 3 bases, and 1 base stayed unmatched. In DNA form, the CDR3 reads TGTGCCAGCGGGACTAGCGACTACGAGCAGTACTTC. Its protein is CASGTSDYEQYF.

This clonotype was detected only a few times. V and J are TRBV12-3 or TRBV12-4 and TRBJ1-6, with D possibly TRBD1 on 5 matching bases. This CDR3 has 18 amino acids. Trimming took 3 bases from V and 0 from J, leaving 15 bases between them. The CDR3 sequence is CASSFALKGSSYNSPLHF. CDR3 nucleotides: TGTGCCAGCAGTTTCGCCCTCAAGGGGAGCTCCTATAATTCACCCCTCCACTTT.

Many counts were recorded for this clonotype. The chain is built from TRBV28 and TRBJ2-1, with 9 bases that match TRBD2. CDR3 length: 17 amino acids. Germline CDR1 is MDHEN and CDR2 is SYDVKM. After removal of 7 bases from V and 10 bases from J, the junction contained 20 bases not matched to a gene. The CDR3 loop reads CASNPLSGLAYRREQFF. In DNA, the CDR3 is TGTGCCAGCAACCCCCTTAGCGGACTAGCGTACCGCAGGGAGCAGTTCTTC.

The chain joins TRBV4-3 to TRBJ2-1; TRBD2 matches at 9 bases. Germline CDR1 and CDR2: LGHNA and YSLEER. CDR3 length: 17 amino acids. V lost 1 base and J lost 6; bases outside the gene matches: 10. The CDR3 sequence: CASSQGGLAGTPNEQFF. Written as DNA, the CDR3 is TGCGCCAGCAGCCAAGGTGGGCTAGCGGGAACCCCCAATGAGCAGTTCTTC.

The sample holds a few counts of this clonotype. The V gene is TRBV12-3 or TRBV12-4, the J gene TRBJ1-1, with D unclear. Trimming removed 4 bases at V and 4 bases at J, with 10 bases between. The CDR3 is made up of 13 amino acids. CDR3 nucleotide sequence: TGTGCCAGCAGTTCGCCAGTCCCCACTGAAGCTTTCTTT. This gives the protein CASSSPVPTEAFF.

V gene TRBV24-1 combines with J gene TRBJ2-3; TRBD2 might be the D (6 bases). The CDR3 is 13 residues long. The germline V and J ends were trimmed by 9 bases and 0 bases, with 9 bases remaining between them. From germline, CDR1 is KGHDR and CDR2 SFDVKD. The CDR3 nucleotides are TGTGCCACCTCTCGGGGGAGCACAGATACGCAGTATTTT. It specifies CATSRGSTDTQYF.

The V and J genes are TRBV29-1 and TRBJ2-3; D is unresolved. V lost 7 bases to trimming and J lost 0 bases, with 8 bases between them. The CDR3 loop spans 12 amino acids. Germline lookup yields CDR1 SQVTM and CDR2 ANQGSEA. CDR3 amino acids: CSAKASTDTQYF. CDR3 nucleotide sequence: TGCAGCGCCAAGGCCAGCACAGATACGCAGTATTTT.

The chain employs TRBV6-5 and TRBJ1-3; D might be TRBD1 (5 bases). The CDR3 is 15 residues long. The germline V gene has CDR1 MNHEY and CDR2 SVGAGI. The V and J ends lost 0 bases and 4 bases respectively, with 10 bases between them. CDR3 protein: CASSYSPGQGNTIYF. The CDR3 DNA reads TGTGCCAGCAGTTACTCGCCAGGGCAAGGAAACACCATATATTTT.

Only a few counts were recorded for this clonotype. Germline and junction disagree at one end, which may indicate a read error. The DNA for the CDR3 is TGTGCTAGCAGCTTGGGACAGGTAGGGGGGGAAAACATTCAGTACTTC. It codes for CASSLGQVGGENIQYF. The chain has TRBV7-7 and TRBJ2-4; D may be TRBD1 (8 bases). The CDR3 runs to 16 residues. CDR1 is SSHAT, CDR2 FNYEAQ, per germline (reference sequence).

This clonotype has a handful of counts. This chain links TRBV6-5 with TRBJ2-1; TRBD2 aligns across 8 bases. This CDR3 region has 16 residues. Per the germline V gene, CDR1 is MNHEY and CDR2 is SVGAGI. J lost 0 bases, V lost 6 bases, and 7 bases had no gene match. The CDR3 region has the DNA TGTGCCAGCAGCGAGACCGGGACTAGCTCCTACAATGAGCAGTTCTTC. It specifies CASSETGTSSYNEQFF.

This clonotype was found many times. CDR3 DNA: TGTGCCAGCAGCCTCCCGTTAGAGGGGACAGAAGCTTTCTTT. It translates to CASSLPLEGTEAFF. V is TRBV28 and J is TRBJ1-1; tentatively, D is TRBD1 (6 bases). CDR1 is MDHEN, CDR2 SYDVKM, per germline. This CDR3 has 14 residues. The ends were cut back, 6 bases at V and 8 bases at J, with 19 bases in the middle.

Ten or more counts support this clonotype. The rearrangement uses TRBV29-1 and TRBJ2-2, with no clear D. The V gene's germline CDR1 is SQVTM and CDR2 ANQGSEA. Trimming stripped 4 bases from V and 8 bases from J, with 14 bases between. This CDR3 contains 13 residues. This CDR3 is CSVVPQHGGELFF. In DNA, the CDR3 is TGCAGCGTTGTTCCCCAACATGGGGGGGAGCTGTTTTTT.

This clonotype was counted ten times or more. V gene TRBV29-1 combines with J gene TRBJ1-2, with TRBD1 as a possible D gene (6 bases). With 3 bases removed from V and 3 bases from J, the gap between germline ends came to 8 bases. The germline CDR1 and CDR2 sequences are SQVTM and ANQGSEA. CDR3 size: 12 residues. In DNA, the CDR3 is TGCAGCGTTGAGAGGGGGGACTATGGCTACACCTTC. It encodes CSVERGDYGYTF. Complete variable domain (other parts from reference TRBV29-1 and TRBJ1-2): SAVISQKPSRDICQRGTSLTIQCQVDSQVTMMFWYRQQPGQSLTLIATANQGSEATYESGFVIDKFPISRPNLTFSTLTVSNMSPEDSSIYLCSVERGDYGYTFGSGTRLTVV.